This note documents a single T cell receptor (beta chain) sequence. MiXCR was run by TCRdb on the 5' RACE reads, yielding one entry per CDR3 protein. This sample has about 22,000 distinct CDR3 sequences, with over 5.5% found just once. The data are from a study of spatial heterogeneity in lung cancer. Study context: Each unique TCR and UMI combination was seen more than ten times on average in raw reads.

The CDR3 length is 14 residues. CDR1 and CDR2 (germline): MDHEN, SYDVKM. J gave up 2 bases and V 8 bases, and 9 bases lay outside the gene matches. Time point denoted: sample taken at primary tumor resection. The roughly 79 donors had untreated early-stage non-small cell lung cancer. Whole RNA was taken from tumor, nontumor lung or frozen PBMC; it was then sequenced unsorted. This clonotype was sampled from a male donor with early-stage non-small cell lung cancer. The chain recombines TRBV28 with TRBJ2-7; TRBD2 aligns across 7 bases. Here the sequenced sample was PBMCs, taken at surgery. The CDR3 protein is CASAHGGTAYEQYF. CDR3 sequence (DNA): TGTGCCAGCGCCCACGGGGGGACGGCCTACGAGCAGTACTTC. Together with reference TRBV28 and TRBJ2-7, the CDR3 gives the full variable domain: DVKVTQSSRYLVKRTGEKVFLECVQDMDHENMFWYRQDPGLGLRLIYFSYDVKMKEKGDIPEGYSVSREKKERFSLILESASTNQTSMYLCASAHGGTAYEQYFGPGTRLTVT.